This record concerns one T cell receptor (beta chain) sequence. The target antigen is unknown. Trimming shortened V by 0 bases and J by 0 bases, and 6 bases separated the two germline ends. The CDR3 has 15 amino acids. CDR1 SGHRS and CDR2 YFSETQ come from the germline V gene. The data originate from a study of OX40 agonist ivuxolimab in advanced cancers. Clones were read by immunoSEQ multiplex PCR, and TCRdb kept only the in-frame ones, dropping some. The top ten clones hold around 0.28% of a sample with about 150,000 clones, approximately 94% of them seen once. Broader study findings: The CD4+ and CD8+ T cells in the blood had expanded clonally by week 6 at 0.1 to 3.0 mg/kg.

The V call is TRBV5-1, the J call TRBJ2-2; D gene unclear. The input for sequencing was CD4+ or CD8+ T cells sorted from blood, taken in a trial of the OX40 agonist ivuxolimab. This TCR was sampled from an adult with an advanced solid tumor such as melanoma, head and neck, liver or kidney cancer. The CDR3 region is CASSLDDANTGELFF. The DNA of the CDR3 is TGCGCCAGCAGCTTGGATGACGCGAACACCGGGGAGCTGTTTTTT.